This T cell receptor (beta chain) was retrieved from a study of cytomegalovirus exposure and HLA in healthy donors. The study, taken as a whole, reports: Through in vitro validation, a few CMV-associated chains were shown to be specific for CMV antigens. Most CMV-associated TCR beta chains appeared HLA-restricted in a later analysis.

V shed 1 base and J 6 bases; nucleotides not matched to a gene: 4. In germline, CDR1 is SGHKS, CDR2 YYEKEE (reference sequence). This CDR3 region has 15 residues. This clone was seen a few times. Its antigen remains unknown. With 60 Vbeta and 13 Jbeta primers, the PCR was carried out. Assay used: immunoSEQ multiplex PCR; TCRdb lists only in-frame clones, some missing. The profile shows 150,000 to 200,000 clones, roughly four fifths of them singletons. The sample consisted of PBMCs. The TCR sequence derives from a middle-aged woman in good health and CMV-seronegative. This rearrangement joins TRBV5-5 to TRBJ1-4, with 9 bases matching TRBD1. The CDR3, as DNA: TGTGCCAGCAGCTTGATGGGACAGGGAGATGAAAAACTGTTTTTT. This encodes CASSLMGQGDEKLFF.